The next 14 T cell receptor beta chains were all read from a single sample in a study of blood T cell repertoires in COVID-19. Clones were sequenced by immunoSEQ multiplex PCR, and TCRdb holds only the in-frame ones, with some missing. The top ten hold 2% to 2.5% of the sample, which has roughly 200,000 clones, around 87% seen once. Sequencing was carried out using PBMCs or T cells enriched from blood (not recorded which). The source of these receptors is a woman in her 30s who had recovered from COVID-19.

This clone was observed a single time. V usage is TRBV9 and J usage is TRBJ1-4; D is ambiguous. Germline CDR1 is SGDLS and CDR2 is YYNGEE. This CDR3 contains 15 residues. V gave up 4 bases and J gave up 0 bases, with 10 bases separating them. The CDR3 spells CASSPRSATNEKLFF. The CDR3 bases are TGTGCCAGCAGCCCCAGGTCAGCAACTAATGAAAAACTGTTTTTT.

The chain links TRBV7-2 to TRBJ2-7; 12 bases agree with TRBD2. Germline CDR1 is SGHTA and CDR2 is FQGNSA. The length of the CDR3 is 16 residues. The V segment lost 2 bases and the J segment 6 bases; nucleotides outside the gene matches: 8. CDR3 residues: CASSLRPASGGVEQYF. CDR3 nucleotides: TGTGCCAGCAGCTTAAGGCCGGCTAGCGGGGGGGTCGAGCAGTACTTC.

The chain has TRBV7-2 and TRBJ2-7; the D gene is possibly TRBD2 (6 bases). This CDR3 has 17 amino acids. CDR1 and CDR2 (germline): SGHTA, FQGNSA. Between the trimmed V and J ends, which lost 2 bases and 0 bases, there was a span of 17 bases. The CDR3: CASSLPAAGTHSYEQYF. The CDR3 DNA reads TGTGCCAGCAGCTTACCGGCCGCAGGGACTCACTCCTACGAGCAGTACTTC.

The table lists this clone with a count of one. This rearrangement joins TRBV19 to TRBJ1-5; 9 bases match TRBD1. V shed 4 bases, J shed 7 bases, and the junction held 14 bases outside the gene matches. CDR1 and CDR2 from the germline V gene are LNHDA and SQIVND (reference sequence). The CDR3 is made up of 17 amino acids. The CDR3: CASSTRTAGQGGQPQHF. The CDR3 DNA reads as TGTGCCAGTAGTACCAGAACCGCGGGACAGGGCGGACAGCCCCAGCATTTT.

The chain links TRBV7-2 to TRBJ2-5; TRBD1 aligns across 7 bases. In germline, CDR1 is SGHTA, CDR2 FQGNSA. After removal of 5 bases from V and 4 bases from J, the junction contained 7 bases not matched to a gene. This CDR3 has 14 amino acids. The CDR3 protein is CASSRRQGAETQYF. CDR3 coding DNA: TGTGCCAGCAGCCGTCGACAGGGCGCAGAGACCCAGTACTTC.

The gene calls are TRBV12-3 or TRBV12-4 and TRBJ1-2, with 7 bases aligning to TRBD1. Trimming removed 6 bases from V and 8 bases from J; junction bases left unmatched: 3. This CDR3 region has 11 residues. This CDR3 reads CASRTGSGYTF. CDR3 coding DNA: TGTGCCAGCAGGACAGGGTCCGGCTACACCTTC.

The chain links TRBV11-3 to TRBJ1-1; the D gene is possibly TRBD1 (6 bases). V was shortened by 6 bases and J by 3 bases, with 26 bases between the two germline ends. Germline assignment: CDR1 SGHNT and CDR2 YENEEA. This CDR3 spans 18 amino acids. CDR3 loop: CASSLSRTATLRDTEAFF. The CDR3 DNA follows: TGTGCCAGCAGTCTTAGCCGGACAGCGACGTTGAGGGACACTGAAGCTTTCTTT.

A remark on this clone: The sample contains more than one DNA sequence encoding this CDR3. The rearrangement uses TRBV18 and TRBJ1-2; TRBD1 agrees at 7 bases. After removal of 2 bases from V and 6 bases from J, the junction contained 3 bases not matched to a gene. Germline V lookup: CDR1 KGHSH, CDR2 LQKENI. The CDR3 sequence is 13 residues long. The CDR3 here is CASSPDREHGYTF. CDR3 in DNA: TGTGCCAGCTCACCAGACAGGGAGCATGGCTACACCTTC.

This CDR3 reads CASRSGGLTGYGYTF. Here the CDR3 DNA reads TGCGCCAGCAGGAGCGGGGGGCTAACGGGCTATGGCTACACCTTC. The genes are TRBV5-1 and TRBJ1-2; D might be TRBD1 (6 bases). V was cut by 5 bases and J by 4 bases, with 18 bases left in between. Per the germline V gene, CDR1 is SGHRS and CDR2 is YFSETQ. This CDR3 spans 15 amino acids.

The V gene is TRBV7-9, the J gene TRBJ2-3; 7 positions agree with TRBD2. This CDR3 spans 14 amino acids. CDR1 and CDR2 from the germline V gene are SEHNR and FQNEAQ (reference sequence). V shed 8 bases, J shed 1 base, and the junction held 6 bases outside the gene matches. CDR3 nucleotides: TGTGCCAGCTTAGGACTAGACCGCACAGATACGCAGTATTTT. It specifies CASLGLDRTDTQYF.

This clone occurred a few times. The chain is built from TRBV7-9 and TRBJ1-4; 11 bases line up with TRBD1. The germline CDR1 and CDR2 sequences are SEHNR and FQNEAQ (reference sequence). V lost 5 bases to trimming and J lost 8 bases; unmatched junction nucleotides: 7. The CDR3 sequence is 15 residues long. The DNA for the CDR3 is TGTGCCAGCAGCCAGGACAGGGGGCTAGAAGAAAAACTGTTTTTT. Translated: CASSQDRGLEEKLFF.

A few counts support this clone. The V gene is TRBV5-6, the J gene TRBJ1-2; the D gene is possibly TRBD1 (6 bases). This CDR3 is built from 12 residues. Per germline, CDR1 SGHDT and CDR2 YYEEEE. V shed 2 bases and J shed 10 bases, with 12 bases lying between them. The CDR3 nucleotides are TGTGCCAGCAGCTTTAGGGACACGCTCTACACCTTC. Translated, it gives CASSFRDTLYTF.

The chain joins TRBV6-2 or TRBV6-3 to TRBJ2-1; 9 nucleotides align to TRBD2. The junction had 15 bases not matched to a gene; V was cut back by 5 bases and J by 10 bases. There are 16 residues in the CDR3. The germline V gene has CDR1 MNHEY and CDR2 SVGEGT. CDR3 residues: CASSPLTSGWVTEQFF. As DNA, the CDR3 is TGTGCCAGCAGTCCGCTAACTAGCGGGTGGGTCACGGAGCAGTTCTTC.

The chain is built from TRBV5-1 and TRBJ2-1; D perhaps matches TRBD2 (5 bases). Germline V gene sequence: CDR1 SGHRS, CDR2 YFSETQ. This CDR3 has 16 residues. V lost 4 bases to trimming and J lost 9 bases, with 23 bases between them. The CDR3 loop is CASSLSKAAAFGEQFF. The DNA of the CDR3 is TGCGCCAGCAGCCTGAGTAAAGCGGCCGCTTTCGGTGAGCAGTTCTTC.